The subject of this entry is one T cell receptor (beta chain). Its binding antigen is unknown. No per-base quality is available; no much larger clone lies one base away. Library preparation used RT-PCR. These reads were obtained on an Illumina HiSeq 2500. TCRdb passed the public sequencing reads through fastp at Q25 and MiXCR, retaining productive beta sequences. Under each unique CDR3 protein, matching rows form one entry showing the most common genes and DNA. A total of fewer than 250,000 distinct CDR3 sequences appear in this sample, approximately 15% of them only once. The leading ten clones occupy about a quarter of the sample. These data originate in a study of response to subunit inactivated influenza vaccine (dated 2018 in TCRdb). As for the study more broadly: Deep quantitative profiling of the T cell receptor repertoire was used in the study to follow responses to a trivalent subunit inactivated influenza vaccine.

Findings and caveats that apply to the study as a whole: The authors proposed that each seasonal influenza vaccination may bring in only a limited number of new T cells.

The sequencing here drew on CD8+ T cells sorted from PBMCs, taken 5 to 6 days after vaccination. The receptor was isolated from a man aged 50-59 years who received an inactivated influenza vaccine. Donor details come from another sample of the same person, matched by shared clones.

CDR3 loop: CASSRSDETYNEQFF. The DNA reads as follows: TGTGCCAGCAGCCGTTCGGACGAGACCTACAATGAGCAGTTCTTC. The rearranged chain carries TRBV28 and TRBJ2-1; the D gene assignment is ambiguous. From the germline V gene, CDR1 is MDHEN and CDR2 is SYDVKM. Reading from cysteine to phenylalanine, the CDR3 counts 15 amino acids. Just the 45-base CDR3 DNA is kept, in frame starting at base 1. V lost 6 bases and J lost 2 bases; the stretch between them is 14 bases long.